Listed below are T cell receptor beta chains from one sample, sequenced in a study of blood T cell repertoires in COVID-19. TCRdb's copy holds only in-frame clones and misses some; the assay was immunoSEQ multiplex PCR. The sample consists of about 390,000 clones, 70% to 90% of them appearing once. Source material: peripheral blood. Source of these receptors: a woman aged 55-75 years with COVID-19, enrolled during active disease. Each CDR3 is given with its conserved first and last residue. The D gene is left open where the match is weak. Size tells how often a clone was seen (once, few, many) or the class of an expanded clone, and some rows leave it out.

v_gene	d_gene	abundance	j_gene	CDR3nt	CDR3aa
TRBV7-9	TRBD1	.	TRBJ1-2	TGTGCCAGCATACTGCCCGGACAGGGGGCAAATGGCTACACCTTC	CASILPGQGANGYTF
TRBV6-5	.	.	TRBJ1-1	TGTGCCAGCGGGCTCCATATGAACACTGAAGCTTTCTTT	CASGLHMNTEAFF
TRBV19	.	.	TRBJ2-7	TGTGCCAGCGGGACACATCCCTCCTACGAGCAGTACTTC	CASGTHPSYEQYF
TRBV7-9	TRBD1	.	TRBJ1-5	TGTGCCAGCAGCGGACAGGGTCCTCAGCCCCAGCATTTT	CASSGQGPQPQHF
TRBV12-2	.	once	TRBJ2-2	TGTGCAAGTCGCTTAGCTTACGGGACTAGTCGCGCCGGGGAGCTGTTTTTT	CASRLAYGTSRAGELFF
TRBV7-9	.	.	TRBJ1-3	TGTGCCAGCAGCTTAGTCAGGGCTGGAAACACCATATATTTT	CASSLVRAGNTIYF
TRBV6-5	TRBD2	.	TRBJ2-7	TGTGCCAGCAGTTACTCTATAGCGGGCGGATACGAGCAGTACTTC	CASSYSIAGGYEQYF
TRBV10-3	.	.	TRBJ1-2	TGTGCCATCGGTGGGGGGCCTAACTATGGCTACACCTTC	CAIGGGPNYGYTF
TRBV3-1/TRBV3-2	.	.	TRBJ1-6	TGTGCCAGCAGCGCCCGCCGGGGAAATTCACCCCTCCACTTT	CASSARRGNSPLHF
TRBV28	.	.	TRBJ2-3	TGTGCCAGCAGCGTACAACCGGGTACGCAGTATTTT	CASSVQPGTQYF
TRBV7-2	.	.	TRBJ2-1	TGTGCCAGCAGCTTAGTCGTGGACAGCTACAATGAGCAGTTCTTC	CASSLVVDSYNEQFF
TRBV6-4	TRBD2	.	TRBJ2-1	TGTGCCAGCAGTGCCCGTCTAGCGGGGGGGCCTCTCGAGCAGTTCTTC	CASSARLAGGPLEQFF
TRBV5-5	TRBD1	.	TRBJ2-5	TGTGCCAGCAGCCAAGCAGGGGGCGGTGGGGAGACCCAGTACTTC	CASSQAGGGGETQYF
TRBV6-5	.	once	TRBJ2-7	TGTGCCAGCACCCCAGGCGCGCCCTACGAGCAGTACTTC	CASTPGAPYEQYF
TRBV10-3	TRBD1	.	TRBJ1-2	TGTGCCATGGGACAGGGCGACTATGGCTACACCTTC	CAMGQGDYGYTF
TRBV6-5	TRBD1	many	TRBJ2-1	TGTGCCAGCAGTTACGCCTGGACAGGTAGAGGCAATGAGCAGTTCTTC	CASSYAWTGRGNEQFF